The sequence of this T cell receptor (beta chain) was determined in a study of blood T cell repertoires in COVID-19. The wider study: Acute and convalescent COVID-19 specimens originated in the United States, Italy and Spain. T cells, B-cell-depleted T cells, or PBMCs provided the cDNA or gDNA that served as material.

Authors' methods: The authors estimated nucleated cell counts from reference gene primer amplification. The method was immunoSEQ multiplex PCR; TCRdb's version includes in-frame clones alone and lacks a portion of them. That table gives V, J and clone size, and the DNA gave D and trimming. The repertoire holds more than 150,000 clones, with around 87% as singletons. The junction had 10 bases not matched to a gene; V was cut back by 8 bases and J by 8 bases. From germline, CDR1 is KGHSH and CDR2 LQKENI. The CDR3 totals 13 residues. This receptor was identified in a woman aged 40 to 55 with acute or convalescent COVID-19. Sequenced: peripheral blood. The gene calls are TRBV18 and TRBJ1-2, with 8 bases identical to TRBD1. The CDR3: CASENDNRGGYTF. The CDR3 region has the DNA TGTGCCAGCGAAAACGACAACAGGGGGGGCTACACCTTC.